The 6 T cell receptor beta chains reported below all come from one sample, sequenced in a study of lymphopenia after photon versus proton radiotherapy. Sequencing was performed with immunoSEQ multiplex PCR; in TCRdb, only in-frame clones are kept and a portion is missing. The repertoire holds approximately 22,000 clones, around four fifths seen once, with 20% to 25% in the top ten. The sample was peripheral blood, taken from a patient treated with proton-based radiotherapy. The receptors were sampled from a woman in her 70s with pancreatic cancer.

V gene TRBV2 combines with J gene TRBJ2-3; 7 bases align to TRBD2. Germline V gene lookup returns CDR1 SNHLY and CDR2 FYNNEI. With V trimmed by 6 bases and J by 5 bases, 11 bases remained unmatched. The CDR3 covers 15 residues. CDR3 amino acids: CASSGGSPGRDTQYF. The CDR3 DNA is TGTGCCAGCAGCGGGGGGTCCCCGGGAAGAGATACGCAGTATTTT.

Notes on this clone: One end of the junction is discordant with germline, which a read error may explain. The chain is built from TRBV7-3 and TRBJ2-5; 15 bases match TRBD2. Germline V gives CDR1 SGHTA, CDR2 FQGTGA. The CDR3 totals 17 residues. The chain's CDR3 is CASSLRGLAGGSETQHF. The CDR3 nucleotides are TGTGCCAGCAGCCTACGGGGACTAGCGGGAGGCAGCGAGACCCAGCACTTC.

This chain uses TRBV20-1 with TRBJ1-6; D unclear. CDR3 length: 11 residues. The germline CDR1 and CDR2 sequences are DFQATT and SNEGSKA (reference sequence). The V and J ends lost 3 bases and 9 bases respectively, with 6 bases between them. The CDR3 here is CSARKGSPLHF. The CDR3 region has the DNA TGCAGTGCTAGGAAGGGTTCACCCCTCCACTTT.

The table lists this clone with a few counts. This chain links TRBV15 with TRBJ1-1; 7 bases line up with TRBD1. Unmatched junction bases numbered 9, after V lost 4 bases and J lost 4 bases. CDR3 length: 15 amino acids. From germline, CDR1 is LNHNV and CDR2 YYDKDF (reference sequence). CDR3 loop: CATSIRQGVGTEAFF. In DNA form, the CDR3 reads TGTGCCACCAGCATACGACAGGGCGTCGGCACTGAAGCTTTCTTT.

The chain links TRBV25-1 to TRBJ2-1; D not certain. Trimming cost V 4 bases and J 13 bases, with 20 bases left between them. The CDR3 covers 14 residues. Germline values: CDR1 MGHDK, CDR2 SYGVNS. The CDR3 loop reads CASSAYRQTPIQFF. CDR3 in DNA: TGTGCCAGCAGTGCTTATAGACAAACGCCTATCCAGTTCTTC.

This clone occurred a few times. The chain joins TRBV9 to TRBJ1-1, with 8 bases identical to TRBD1. CDR3 size: 14 residues. The germline CDR1 and CDR2 sequences are SGDLS and YYNGEE. J lost 8 bases, V lost 2 bases, and 8 bases had no gene match. The CDR3 region has the DNA TGTGCCAGCAGCGTCGACCCAGGACAGGGAGAAGCTTTCTTT. Protein product: CASSVDPGQGEAFF.